The clone carrying this T cell receptor beta chain has more than one count but fewer than ten. This record comes from a study of T-cell reconstitution after alpha-beta-depleted transplantation in children. Preparation of the TCRbeta library was carried out with unique molecular identifiers. In TCRdb, the PCR reads were re-called with MiXCR into one record per CDR3 protein. This sample has 350,000 to 400,000 distinct CDR3 sequences, with 20% found just once. There are 16 residues in the CDR3. Germline lookup yields CDR1 SGHVS and CDR2 FNYEAQ. The V end was cut by 4 bases, the J end by 6 bases, with 21 bases between.

The sequence was obtained from a human donor who donated a stem cell graft to a child with acute myeloid leukemia. This sequence joins TRBV7-6 and TRBJ2-5, with D possibly TRBD1 on 6 matching bases. Here the sequenced sample was PBMCs from the stem cell graft donor, taken from the stem cell graft. The CDR3 nucleotides read TGTGCCAGCAGCTCTCCGGGACAAATAGCATGGCAGACCCAGTACTTC. It is translated as CASSSPGQIAWQTQYF.